Each of the 2 T cell receptor beta chains below was sequenced from the same sample in a study of T cell clonality in common variable immunodeficiency. Assay: immunoSEQ multiplex PCR; the TCRdb copy retains only in-frame clones and omits some. The sample holds more than 30,000 clones, and no clone turns up only once. Sequencing was carried out using peripheral blood mononuclear cells. These receptors were collected from a person between 18 and 75 years old in good health.

In its sample, this clone was seen many times. The read ends 3 residues shy of where the CDR3 ends; the end is completed using the germline J gene. The gene calls are TRBV28 and TRBJ1-4; D is perhaps TRBD1 (5 bases). Trimming took off 4 bases at V and 1 base at J, with 19 bases between the two ends. The CDR3 is 18 residues long. Germline CDR1 reads MDHEN; CDR2 reads SYDVKM. Incomplete CDR3 DNA: TGTGCCAGCAGTTCCCCCGCGGCGGGGGGACGAACTAATGAAAAA. This gives the protein CASSSPAAGGRTNEK. The full CDR3 sequence reads CASSSPAAGGRTNEKLFF. The whole variable domain, filled in from reference TRBV28 and TRBJ1-4, reads DVKVTQSSRYLVKRTGEKVFLECVQDMDHENMFWYRQDPGLGLRLIYFSYDVKMKEKGDIPEGYSVSREKKERFSLILESASTNQTSMYLCASSSPAAGGRTNEKLFFGSGTQLSVL.

This clone has at least ten counts. The sequenced fragment ends 3 residues before the CDR3 boundary, so the rest is inferred from the germline J gene. The V call is TRBV14, the J call TRBJ2-5, with D tentatively TRBD1 (5 bases). Germline values: CDR1 SGHDN, CDR2 FVKESK. Trimming pared 4 bases from V and 0 bases from J, leaving 15 bases between. The CDR3 sequence is 16 residues long. The CDR3 is CASSLGVVRDQETQYF. The covered CDR3 bases are TGTGCCAGCAGCCTTGGGGTCGTCAGGGACCAAGAGACC.